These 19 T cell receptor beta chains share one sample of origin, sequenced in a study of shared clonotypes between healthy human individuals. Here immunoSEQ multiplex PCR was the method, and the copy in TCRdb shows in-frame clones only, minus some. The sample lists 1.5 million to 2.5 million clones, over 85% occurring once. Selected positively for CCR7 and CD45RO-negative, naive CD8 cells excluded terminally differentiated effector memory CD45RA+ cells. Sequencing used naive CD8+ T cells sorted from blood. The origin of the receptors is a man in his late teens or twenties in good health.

This chain's CDR3 is CAIGSGPPSEQYF. The CDR3 DNA reads TGTGCCATCGGTAGCGGGCCGCCTAGCGAGCAGTACTTC. The chain recombines TRBV10-3 with TRBJ2-7; 7 bases fit TRBD2. The V gene's germline CDR1 is ENHRY and CDR2 SYGVKD. The CDR3 has 13 amino acids. J was trimmed by 6 bases and V by 8 bases; bases with no gene match: 10.

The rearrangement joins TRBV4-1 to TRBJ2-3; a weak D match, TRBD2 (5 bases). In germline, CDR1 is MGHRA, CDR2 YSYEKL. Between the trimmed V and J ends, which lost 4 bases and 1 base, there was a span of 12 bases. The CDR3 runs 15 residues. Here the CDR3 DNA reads TGCGCCAGCAGCCTTATGGGGAGTGGCACAGATACGCAGTATTTT. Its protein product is CASSLMGSGTDTQYF.

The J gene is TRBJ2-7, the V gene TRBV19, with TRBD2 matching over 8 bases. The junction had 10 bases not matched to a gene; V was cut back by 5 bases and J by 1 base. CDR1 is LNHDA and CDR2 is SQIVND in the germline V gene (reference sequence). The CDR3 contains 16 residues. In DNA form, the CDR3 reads TGTGCCAGTAGTCCCTTGGCGGGAGGTTTATCCTACGAGCAGTACTTC. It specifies CASSPLAGGLSYEQYF.

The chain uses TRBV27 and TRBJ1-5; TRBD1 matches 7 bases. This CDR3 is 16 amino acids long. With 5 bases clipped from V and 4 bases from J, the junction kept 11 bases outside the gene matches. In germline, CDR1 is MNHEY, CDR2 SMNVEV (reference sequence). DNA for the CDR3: TGTGCCAGCAGTCTAACGGGACAGAACTTAAATCAGCCCCAGCATTTT. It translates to CASSLTGQNLNQPQHF.

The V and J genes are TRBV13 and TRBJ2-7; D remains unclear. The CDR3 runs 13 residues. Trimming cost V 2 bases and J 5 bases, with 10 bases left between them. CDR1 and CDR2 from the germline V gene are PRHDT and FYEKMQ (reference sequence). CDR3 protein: CASSLSVYDEQYF. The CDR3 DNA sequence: TGTGCCAGCAGCTTATCCGTGTACGACGAGCAGTACTTC.

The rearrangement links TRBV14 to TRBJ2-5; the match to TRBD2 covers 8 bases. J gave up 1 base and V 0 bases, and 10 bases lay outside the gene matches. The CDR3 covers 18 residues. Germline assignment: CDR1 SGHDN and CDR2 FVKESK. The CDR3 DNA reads TGTGCCAGCAGCCAAGATTCGAGGGCGGGGGGCCTCCAAGAGACCCAGTACTTC. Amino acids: CASSQDSRAGGLQETQYF.

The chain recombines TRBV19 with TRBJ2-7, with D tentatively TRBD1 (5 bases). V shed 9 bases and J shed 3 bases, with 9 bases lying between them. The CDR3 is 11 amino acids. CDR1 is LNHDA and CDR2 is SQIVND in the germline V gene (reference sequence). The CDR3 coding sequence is TGTGCCAGCCAGCAGGGCTACGAGCAGTACTTC. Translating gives CASQQGYEQYF.

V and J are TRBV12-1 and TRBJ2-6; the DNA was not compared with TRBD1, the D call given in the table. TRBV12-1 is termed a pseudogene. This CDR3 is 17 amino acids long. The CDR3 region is CASSHIDRGVGANVLTF. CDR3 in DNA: TGTGCCAGCAGCCATATAGACAGGGGAGTTGGGGCCAACGTCCTGACTTTC.

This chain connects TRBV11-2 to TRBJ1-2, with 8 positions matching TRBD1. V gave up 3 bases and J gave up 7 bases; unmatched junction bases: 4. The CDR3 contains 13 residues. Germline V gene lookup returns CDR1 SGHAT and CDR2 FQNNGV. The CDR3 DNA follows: TGTGCCAGCAGCTTTGACAGGGGTGCTGGCTACACCTTC. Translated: CASSFDRGAGYTF.

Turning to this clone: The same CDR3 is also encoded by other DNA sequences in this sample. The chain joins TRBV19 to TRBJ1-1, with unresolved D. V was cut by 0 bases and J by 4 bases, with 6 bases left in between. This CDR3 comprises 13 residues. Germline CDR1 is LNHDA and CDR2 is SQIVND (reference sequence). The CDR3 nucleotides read TGTGCCAGTAGTATAGAAGGGCTCACTGAAGCTTTCTTT. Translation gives CASSIEGLTEAFF. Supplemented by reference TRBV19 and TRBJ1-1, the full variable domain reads DGGITQSPKYLFRKEGQNVTLSCEQNLNHDAMYWYRQDPGQGLRLIYYSQIVNDFQKGDIAEGYSVSREKKESFPLTVTSAQKNPTAFYLCASSIEGLTEAFFGQGTRLTVV.

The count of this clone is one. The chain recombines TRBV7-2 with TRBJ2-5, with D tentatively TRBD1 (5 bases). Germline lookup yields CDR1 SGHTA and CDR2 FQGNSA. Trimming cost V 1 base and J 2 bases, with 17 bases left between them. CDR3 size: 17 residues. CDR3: CASSLVYGHPGQETQYF. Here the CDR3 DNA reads TGTGCCAGCAGCTTAGTTTACGGACATCCGGGTCAAGAGACCCAGTACTTC. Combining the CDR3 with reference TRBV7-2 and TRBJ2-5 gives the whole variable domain GAGVSQSPSNKVTEKGKDVELRCDPISGHTALYWYRQSLGQGLEFLIYFQGNSAPDKSGLPSDRFSAERTGGSVSTLTIQRTQQEDSAVYLCASSLVYGHPGQETQYFGPGTRLLVL.

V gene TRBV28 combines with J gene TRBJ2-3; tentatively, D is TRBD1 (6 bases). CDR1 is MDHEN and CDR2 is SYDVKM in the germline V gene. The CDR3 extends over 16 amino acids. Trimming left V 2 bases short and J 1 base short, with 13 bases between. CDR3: CASSLPLQGGTDTQYF. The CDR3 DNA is TGTGCCAGCAGTTTACCTTTACAGGGAGGCACAGATACGCAGTATTTT. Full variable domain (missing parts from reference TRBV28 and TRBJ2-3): DVKVTQSSRYLVKRTGEKVFLECVQDMDHENMFWYRQDPGLGLRLIYFSYDVKMKEKGDIPEGYSVSREKKERFSLILESASTNQTSMYLCASSLPLQGGTDTQYFGPGTRLTVL.

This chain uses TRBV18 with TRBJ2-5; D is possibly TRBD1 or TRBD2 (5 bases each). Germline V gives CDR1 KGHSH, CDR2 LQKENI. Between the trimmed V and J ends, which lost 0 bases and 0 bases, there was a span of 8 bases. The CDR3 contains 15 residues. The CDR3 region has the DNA TGTGCCAGCTCACCACCGAGGGGCTACCAAGAGACCCAGTACTTC. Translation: CASSPPRGYQETQYF.

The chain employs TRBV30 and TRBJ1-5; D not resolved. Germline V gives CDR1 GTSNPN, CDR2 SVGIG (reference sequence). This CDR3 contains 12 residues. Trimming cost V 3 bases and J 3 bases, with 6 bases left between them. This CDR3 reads CAWSQHNQPQHF. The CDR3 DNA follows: TGTGCCTGGAGCCAGCACAATCAGCCCCAGCATTTT.

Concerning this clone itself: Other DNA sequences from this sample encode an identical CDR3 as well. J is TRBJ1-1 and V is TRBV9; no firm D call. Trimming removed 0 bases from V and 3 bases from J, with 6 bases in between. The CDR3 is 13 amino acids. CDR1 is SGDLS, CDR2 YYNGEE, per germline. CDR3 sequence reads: CASSVGGDTEAFF. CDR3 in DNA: TGTGCCAGCAGCGTAGGCGGTGACACTGAAGCTTTCTTT.

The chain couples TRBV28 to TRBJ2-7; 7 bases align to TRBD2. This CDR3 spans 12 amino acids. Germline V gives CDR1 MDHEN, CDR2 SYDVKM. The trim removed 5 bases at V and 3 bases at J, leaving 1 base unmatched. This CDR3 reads CASSERGYEQYF. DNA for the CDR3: TGTGCCAGCAGTGAGCGGGGCTACGAGCAGTACTTC.

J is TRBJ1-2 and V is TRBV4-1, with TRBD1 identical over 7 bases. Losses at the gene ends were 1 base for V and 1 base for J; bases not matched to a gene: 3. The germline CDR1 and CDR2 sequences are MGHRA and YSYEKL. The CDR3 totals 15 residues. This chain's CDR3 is CASSQGTGLNYGYTF. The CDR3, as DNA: TGCGCCAGCAGCCAAGGGACAGGCCTTAACTATGGCTACACCTTC.

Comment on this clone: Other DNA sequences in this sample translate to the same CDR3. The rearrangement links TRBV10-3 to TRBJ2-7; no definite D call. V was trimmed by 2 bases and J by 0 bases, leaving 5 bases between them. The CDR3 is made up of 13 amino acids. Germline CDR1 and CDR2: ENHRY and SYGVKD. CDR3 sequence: CAISEGGSYEQYF. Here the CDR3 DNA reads TGTGCCATCAGTGAGGGTGGCTCCTACGAGCAGTACTTC.

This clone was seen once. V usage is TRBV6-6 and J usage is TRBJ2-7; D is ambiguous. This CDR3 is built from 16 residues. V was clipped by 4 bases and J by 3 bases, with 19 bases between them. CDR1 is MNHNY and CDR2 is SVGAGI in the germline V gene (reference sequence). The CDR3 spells CASSFPSGRSDYEQYF. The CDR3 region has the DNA TGTGCCAGCAGTTTCCCCTCGGGCCGCTCGGACTACGAGCAGTACTTC.